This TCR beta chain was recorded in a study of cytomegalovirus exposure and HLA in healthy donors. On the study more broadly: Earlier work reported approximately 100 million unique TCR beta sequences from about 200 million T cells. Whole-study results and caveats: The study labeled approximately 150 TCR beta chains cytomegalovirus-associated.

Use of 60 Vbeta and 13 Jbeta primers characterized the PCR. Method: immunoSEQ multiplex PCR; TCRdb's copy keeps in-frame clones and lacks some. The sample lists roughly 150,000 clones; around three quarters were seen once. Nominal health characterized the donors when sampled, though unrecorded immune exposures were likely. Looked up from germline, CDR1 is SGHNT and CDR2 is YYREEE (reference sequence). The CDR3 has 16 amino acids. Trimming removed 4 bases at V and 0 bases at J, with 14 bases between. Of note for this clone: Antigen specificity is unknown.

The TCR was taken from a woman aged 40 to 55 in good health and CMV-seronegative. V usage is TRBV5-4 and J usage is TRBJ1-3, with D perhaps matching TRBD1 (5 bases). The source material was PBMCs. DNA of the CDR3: TGTGCCAGCAGCCGGGACTTCTCAACCTCTGGAAACACCATATATTTT. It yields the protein CASSRDFSTSGNTIYF. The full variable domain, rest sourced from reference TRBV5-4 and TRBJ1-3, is ETGVTQSPTHLIKTRGQQVTLRCSSQSGHNTVSWYQQALGQGPQFIFQYYREEENGRGNFPPRFSGLQFPNYSSELNVNALELDDSALYLCASSRDFSTSGNTIYFGEGSWLTVV.